This note documents a single TCR beta chain sequence. This clonotype has more than one count but fewer than ten. Its target antigen remains unknown. No much larger clone exists at a distance of one base, and base qualities are not known. From the cysteine up to the phenylalanine, the CDR3 has a length of 14 residues. Only the CDR3 DNA is retained, 42 bases long and in frame from the first base. Via the germline V gene, CDR1 is SGHTA and CDR2 FQGNSA. V has 3 bases trimmed and J has 5 bases trimmed; junction bases matching no gene number 4. This entry comes from a study of CD8 T cells in Susac syndrome (dated by TCRdb to the late 2010s). For the wider study: Repertoire sequencing was used to test whether CD8+ T cell activation and differentiation in Susac syndrome was antigen driven.

RNA was extracted using the RNeasy kit, and roughly 0.45 to 1 ug of the RNA was reverse transcribed with random hexamers. The immunoSEQ multiplex PCR assay, covering 54 Vbeta and 13 Jbeta segments, was used to amplify TCR beta CDR3 regions. PCR amplification bias was corrected using a synthetic template baseline for primer optimization and computational correction. The authors' pipeline ran thus. Reads were assigned to V, D and J genes according to IMGT and analyzed in immunoSEQ Analyzer, with only productive sequences retained. Clonality was computed as one minus Shannon entropy normalized by log2 of the number of productive unique sequences. For each patient and control, public and private clones were evaluated among the 100 most prevalent clones. Susac-specific clones were defined as absent from healthy and MS cohorts, roughly 1,100 published viral clones and other ImmuneACCESS disease sequences. In TCRdb, the public reads were trimmed at Q25 with fastp and aligned with MiXCR, with productive beta chains retained. When rows share a CDR3 protein, they turn into one entry using the most common DNA and genes. V and J calls and clone size were set by TCRdb, not the authors. For this sample there are some 170,000 distinct CDR3 sequences; around 94% appear just once. The top ten constitute roughly 0.099% of the sample.

Points the paper makes about the study in general: The study acknowledged that relatively few individuals were included in the TCR sequencing and HLA analysis.

High-throughput TCR beta sequencing profiled peripheral blood CD8+ and CD4+ T cells from healthy donors, Susac syndrome patients and multiple sclerosis patients. The multiple sclerosis controls were treatment-naive patients who had stable or active relapsing-remitting disease and met the revised McDonald criteria. CD8+ TEMRA cells were enriched by FACS, while bulk CD8+ and CD4+ T cells were purified by magnetic negative isolation. Blood was drawn into EDTA tubes, processed within 24 hours, and PBMCs were isolated by density gradient centrifugation. PBMCs intended for TCR sequencing were cryopreserved in liquid nitrogen and were subsequently thawed in a 37 degrees C water bath. The sorted or isolated CD4+, CD8+ and CD8+ TEMRA cells reached a purity of at least 90%.

The sequencing sample was made of CD4+ T cells from PBMCs. The chain couples TRBV7-2 to TRBJ2-5, and 9 junction bases match TRBD1. The TCR originated in a human donor with multiple sclerosis. The DNA sequence is TGTGCCAGCAGCTTGGACAGGGGACGGGAGACCCAGTACTTC. It translates as CASSLDRGRETQYF.